The clone carrying this T cell receptor beta chain was detected many times. Antigen: not known. The use of genomic DNA as template underpinned the TCR beta VDJ and CDR3 profiling. MiXCR, applied by TCRdb to the reads, yields one record per CDR3 protein. This sample has some 220,000 distinct CDR3 sequences, with 34% found just once. This sample is drawn from a study of CD8+CD57+ T cells in acquired aplastic anemia. Overall study: Recorded DNA amounts for sorted CD4+ and CD8+ cells had an average of approximately 3 ug. Healthy donors had, on average, approximately 9.9 million reads for their CD4+ cells. Study results and limitations: The CD8+ Simpson's diversity of patients and controls was not significantly different. Over 25 CD8+ CDR3 sequences occurred in both the patients and the controls.

The TCR was taken from a human donor in good health, serving as a control. The sequenced material came from sorted CD4+, CD8+, or CD8+CD57+ T cells (not recorded which) from PBMCs.

Here the CDR3 reads CASSGSGGVSETQYF. The CDR3, as DNA: TGTGCCAGCAGCGGAAGCGGGGGGGTTTCTGAGACCCAGTACTTC. The chain is built from TRBV7-9 and TRBJ2-5; the match to TRBD2 covers 10 bases. The CDR3 totals 15 residues. J gave up 5 bases and V 5 bases, and 8 bases lay outside the gene matches. Germline lookup yields CDR1 SEHNR and CDR2 FQNEAQ (reference sequence).